This T cell receptor (beta chain) derives from a study of T-cell memory formation after mild COVID-19. On the study more broadly: TCR clusters were mostly donor specific. Study-level findings and limits: Pre-infection memory already had some responding clones, implying cross-reactive memory joined. The authors left the SARS-CoV-2 specificity of second-wave clones peaking on day 37 unconfirmed.

This clonotype came up many times. Its target is unknown. V gave up 5 bases and J gave up 8 bases, with 16 bases separating them. The germline CDR1 and CDR2 sequences are SGHTA and FQGNSA. The CDR3 spans 14 residues. 5'RACE with constant-segment primers yielded barcoded, UMI-tagged TCR alpha and TCR beta cDNA libraries. TCRdb passed the 5' RACE reads through MiXCR, listing each CDR3 protein once. The sample has 250,000 to 300,000 distinct CDR3 sequences; around 16% are singletons. The source of this sequence is a man between 18 and 35 years old who had mild COVID-19 (a few samples of this study predate the infection). Cell type and time point are not known. The sample comprised PBMCs or a T cell subset sorted from them (not recorded which). The chain recombines TRBV7-2 with TRBJ2-1; unclear D gene. CDR3 coding DNA: TGTGCCAGCAGCATTGTACCGTTGGTCGATGAGCAGTTCTTC. Its translation: CASSIVPLVDEQFF. The full variable domain, with the rest looked up from reference TRBV7-2 and TRBJ2-1, is GAGVSQSPSNKVTEKGKDVELRCDPISGHTALYWYRQSLGQGLEFLIYFQGNSAPDKSGLPSDRFSAERTGGSVSTLTIQRTQQEDSAVYLCASSIVPLVDEQFFGPGTRLTVL.